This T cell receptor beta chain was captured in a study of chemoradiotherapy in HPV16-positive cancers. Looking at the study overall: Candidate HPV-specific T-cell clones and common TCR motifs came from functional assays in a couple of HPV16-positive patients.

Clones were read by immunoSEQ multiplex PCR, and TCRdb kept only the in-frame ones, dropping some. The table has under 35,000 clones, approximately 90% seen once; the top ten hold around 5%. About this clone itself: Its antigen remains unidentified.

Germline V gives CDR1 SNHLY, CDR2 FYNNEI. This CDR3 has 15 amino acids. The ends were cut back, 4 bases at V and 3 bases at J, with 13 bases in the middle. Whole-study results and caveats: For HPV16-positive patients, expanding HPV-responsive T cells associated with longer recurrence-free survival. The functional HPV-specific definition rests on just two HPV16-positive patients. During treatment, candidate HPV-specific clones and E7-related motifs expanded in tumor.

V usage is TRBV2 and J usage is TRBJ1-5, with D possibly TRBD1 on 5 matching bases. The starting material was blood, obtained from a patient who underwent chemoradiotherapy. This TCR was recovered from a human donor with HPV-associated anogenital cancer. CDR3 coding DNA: TGTGCCAGCAGTGTCACTCAGGGCTTCAATCAGCCCCAGCATTTT. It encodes CASSVTQGFNQPQHF.